The 15 T cell receptor beta chains given below trace back to one sample, sequenced in a study of cytomegalovirus exposure and HLA in healthy donors. Primers: 60 Vbeta forward and 13 Jbeta reverse. Produced via immunoSEQ multiplex PCR; TCRdb's table is partial and in-frame only. This repertoire shows 100,000 or so clones, 65% to 85% found once; its top ten account for about 10%. Sequenced material: PBMCs. These receptors were taken from a man aged 50-60 years in good health and CMV-seronegative.

This chain joins TRBV27 and TRBJ2-5, with 7 bases aligning to TRBD1. CDR1 and CDR2 from the germline V gene are MNHEY and SMNVEV (reference sequence). The CDR3 consists of 12 residues. Trimming took 8 bases from V and 6 from J; bases not matched to a gene: 6. CDR3 sequence: CASQKGAKTQYF. DNA of the CDR3: TGTGCCAGCCAAAAGGGGGCGAAGACCCAGTACTTC.

The rearrangement links TRBV28 to TRBJ1-1; the match to TRBD1 covers 7 bases. This CDR3 has 14 residues. Germline-derived CDR1 and CDR2 are MDHEN and SYDVKM. The junction had 9 bases not matched to a gene; V was cut back by 7 bases and J by 4 bases. DNA of the CDR3: TGTGCCAGCATTTATGACAGGGTAAGCACTGAAGCTTTCTTT. It yields the protein CASIYDRVSTEAFF.

The chain joins TRBV19 to TRBJ2-3, with TRBD1 matching over 8 bases. V was clipped by 7 bases and J by 5 bases; unmatched bases: 14. Germline V gene lookup returns CDR1 LNHDA and CDR2 SQIVND (reference sequence). This CDR3 is built from 16 residues. CDR3 DNA sequence: TGTGCCAGTACCCCTTTAACCCAGGGGGCTAGAGATACGCAGTATTTT. It specifies CASTPLTQGARDTQYF.

The genes are TRBV15 and TRBJ2-7, with D perhaps TRBD2 (7 bases). The CDR3 runs to 16 residues. The germline V and J ends were trimmed by 0 bases and 7 bases, with 19 bases remaining between them. Germline V gives CDR1 LNHNV, CDR2 YYDKDF (reference sequence). The CDR3 spells CATSRDMGGAGGEQYF. As DNA, the CDR3 is TGTGCCACCAGCAGAGATATGGGGGGGGCTGGGGGTGAGCAGTACTTC.

The CDR3 sequence: CASSNGQGGTGELFF. The DNA for the CDR3 is TGCGCCAGCAGCAACGGACAGGGGGGAACCGGGGAGCTGTTTTTT. The chain joins TRBV5-1 to TRBJ2-2; TRBD1 matches at 10 bases. Trimming removed 4 bases from V and 5 bases from J; junction bases left unmatched: 5. The CDR3 runs to 15 residues. CDR1 and CDR2 from the germline V gene are SGHRS and YFSETQ.

The V and J genes are TRBV4-2 and TRBJ2-1, with 10 bases fitting TRBD2. Germline CDR1 reads LGHNA; CDR2 reads YNFKEQ. The CDR3 is 15 residues long. With 6 bases clipped from V and 4 bases from J, the junction kept 6 bases outside the gene matches. The CDR3 is CASSQRGGVYNEQFF. CDR3 bases: TGTGCCAGCAGTCAGCGGGGGGGCGTATACAATGAGCAGTTCTTC.

The chain has TRBV15 and TRBJ2-7; a weak D match, TRBD1 (6 bases). Germline V lookup: CDR1 LNHNV, CDR2 YYDKDF (reference sequence). CDR3 length equals 13 residues. Trimming cost V 0 bases and J 6 bases, with 9 bases left between them. The CDR3 DNA follows: TGTGCCACCAGCAGAGATCAGGGGCGCGAGCAGTACTTC. It translates to CATSRDQGREQYF.

V gene TRBV7-3 combines with J gene TRBJ2-1, with TRBD1 identical over 7 bases. V shed 5 bases and J 9 bases; nucleotides not matched to a gene: 13. The CDR3 has 15 residues. Germline CDR1 reads SGHTA; CDR2 reads FQGTGA. The CDR3 nucleotides are TGTGCCAGCAGCCCACTAGGGGCGACAGGGACTGAGCAGTTCTTC. Its protein product is CASSPLGATGTEQFF.

As to this clone: One end of the junction does not line up with germline, which may come from a read error. This chain links TRBV7-9 with TRBJ2-5; 11 nucleotides agree with TRBD2. Germline V gene lookup returns CDR1 SEHNR and CDR2 FQNEAQ (reference sequence). There are 17 residues in the CDR3. CDR3 coding DNA: TGTTCCAGCAGCTCATCCCTGGCACTAGCGGGGGAAGAGACCCAGTACTTC. The encoded protein is CSSSSSLALAGEETQYF.

V usage is TRBV5-1 and J usage is TRBJ2-3, with TRBD2 matching 13 bases. Germline assignment: CDR1 SGHRS and CDR2 YFSETQ. This CDR3 has 20 residues. Germline trimming cut 0 bases from V and 2 bases from J; bases unmatched to any gene: 12. CDR3 amino acids: CASSLALGLAGEGTTDTQYF. Here the CDR3 DNA reads TGCGCCAGCAGCTTGGCCCTCGGACTAGCGGGGGAGGGAACCACAGATACGCAGTATTTT. The variable domain in full, with the rest retrieved from reference TRBV5-1 and TRBJ2-3, is KAGVTQTPRYLIKTRGQQVTLSCSPISGHRSVSWYQQTPGQGLQFLFEYFSETQRNKGNFPGRFSGRQFSNSRSEMNVSTLELGDSALYLCASSLALGLAGEGTTDTQYFGPGTRLTVL.

This sequence joins TRBV6-5 and TRBJ2-7; TRBD2 agrees at 9 bases. The length of the CDR3 is 13 residues. V trimming: 6 bases; J trimming: 0 bases; junction bases outside the gene matches: 0. Germline-derived CDR1 and CDR2 are MNHEY and SVGAGI. DNA for the CDR3: TGTGCCAGCAGAGCGGGAGGCTCCTACGAGCAGTACTTC. Translated, it gives CASRAGGSYEQYF.

The chain carries TRBV19 and TRBJ1-5; no definite D call. The CDR3 length is 17 residues. From germline, CDR1 is LNHDA and CDR2 SQIVND (reference sequence). Trimming stripped 5 bases from V and 3 bases from J, with 20 bases between. The CDR3 region is CASSAYGSLALNQPQHF. CDR3 sequence (DNA): TGTGCCAGTAGTGCCTACGGGAGCCTGGCGCTCAATCAGCCCCAGCATTTT.

The sample holds a few counts of this clone. The genes are TRBV9 and TRBJ1-5, with 7 bases lining up with TRBD1. V gave up 6 bases and J gave up 0 bases; unmatched junction bases: 9. CDR1 and CDR2 from the germline V gene are SGDLS and YYNGEE. The CDR3 sequence is 16 residues long. The CDR3 DNA reads as TGTGCCAGCACCCTAGGGGGCCCTTATAGCAATCAGCCCCAGCATTTT. Translation gives CASTLGGPYSNQPQHF.

The chain has TRBV10-3 and TRBJ1-3; D unclear. Deletions cut 7 bases from V and 2 bases from J, with 12 bases between. The CDR3 sequence is 14 residues long. The germline CDR1 and CDR2 sequences are ENHRY and SYGVKD. This CDR3 is CAITGRLTGNTIYF. CDR3 DNA sequence: TGTGCCATCACGGGAAGGCTCACTGGAAACACCATATATTTT.

The chain is built from TRBV18 and TRBJ1-5, with D unclear. The CDR3 totals 14 residues. The V and J ends lost 3 bases and 9 bases respectively, with 15 bases between them. CDR1 KGHSH and CDR2 LQKENI come from the germline V gene. The CDR3, as DNA: TGTGCCAGCTCACCTGGGGAGAGGGTACTGCCCCAGCATTTT. The encoded protein is CASSPGERVLPQHF. Supplemented by reference TRBV18 and TRBJ1-5, the full variable domain reads NAGVMQNPRHLVRRRGQEARLRCSPMKGHSHVYWYRQLPEEGLKFMVYLQKENIIDESGMPKERFSAEFPKEGPSILRIQQVVRGDSAAYFCASSPGERVLPQHFGDGTRLSIL.